Listed below are T cell receptor beta chains from one sample, sequenced in a study of early T cells in non-severe SARS-CoV-2 infection. TCRdb itself ran the 5' RACE reads through MiXCR, one entry per CDR3 protein. Counted here are tens of thousands of distinct CDR3 sequences, less than 7% occurring once; the ten biggest clones make up about 4.2%. The specimen was whole blood, collected at baseline. These TCRs come from an adult who was a healthcare worker with PCR-confirmed SARS-CoV-2 infection or an uninfected control (not recorded which). Each CDR3 is given without its conserved first and last residue. The D gene is left open where the match is weak.

v_call | d_call | cdr3_length | cdr3_aa
TRBV7-2 | . | 10 | ASTMGTYEQY
TRBV20-1 | . | 9 | SARDTYEQY
TRBV25-1 | TRBD2 | 13 | ASSLSGGRYNEQF
TRBV19 | . | 12 | ASSKTVVNTEAF
TRBV7-6 | . | 13 | ASSLAGLGSEGYT
TRBV13 | . | 10 | ASSLVKDEQY
TRBV18 | . | 10 | ASSSTSNEQY
TRBV21-1 | . | 12 | ASSRTLSGYEQY
TRBV28 | . | 11 | ASSLMLNTEAF
TRBV7-2 | . | 11 | ASSLVGNQPQH
TRBV2 | TRBD1 | 13 | ASSGGTGEDQPQH
TRBV7-2 | . | 13 | ASSPGLFPTDTQY
TRBV14 | . | 12 | ASSPARDRTHQY
TRBV11-1 | . | 14 | ASSHNRVGGQETQY
TRBV2 | . | 13 | ASSTAQPSGNTIY
TRBV20-1 | . | 11 | SAQRYMNTEAF
TRBV4-2 | TRBD1 | 13 | ASSQARTGGTEAF
TRBV5-1 | TRBD2 | 14 | ASSLDSGRAYNEQF
TRBV14 | . | 14 | ASSQDRGTSVQEQF
TRBV19 | . | 10 | ASTRVGGEAF
TRBV5-1 | TRBD1 | 14 | ASSLGRTGPTGELF
TRBV29-1 | . | 12 | SVEEGGQGNEQF
TRBV18 | . | 11 | ASSPQGGSEQY
TRBV7-9 | . | 11 | ASSFYGTDTQY
TRBV4-1 | . | 13 | ASSQGGVRTDTQY
TRBV19 | . | 13 | ASSSSGTSLGGYT
TRBV7-9 | . | 11 | ASSLAGGDEQY
TRBV7-6 | TRBD1 | 12 | ASSLEAGGGGYT
TRBV27 | TRBD1 | 13 | ASSPRTGWSYGYT
TRBV20-1 | . | 13 | SARDGRPAKETQY
TRBV2 | TRBD2 | 14 | ASSSLAGPSYNEQF
TRBV6-2/TRBV6-3 | . | 14 | ASSYSRRVGNQPQH
TRBV11-3 | . | 12 | ASSPGLATDTQY
TRBV6-1 | . | 13 | ASSEGRGRWNGYT
TRBV6-5 | . | 13 | ASTPRRYVPYEQY
TRBV20-1 | . | 10 | SAVGALTEAF
TRBV5-1 | . | 11 | ASTRDTAYEQY
TRBV10-3 | . | 11 | AITASTNYGYT
TRBV7-2 | . | 14 | ASSLYVSRVGYEQY
TRBV19 | TRBD2 | 13 | ASLSGTSGHNEQF
TRBV12-3/TRBV12-4 | . | 10 | ASSWGTAEAF
TRBV11-2 | TRBD2 | 18 | ASSLVAGLAGISSYNEQF
TRBV10-2 | TRBD2 | 13 | ASSTGTSKGDEQF
TRBV7-3 | TRBD1 | 11 | ASSADRVKTQY
TRBV5-1 | . | 12 | ASSLDGGEQPQH
TRBV7-3 | . | 12 | ASRTRRDTGELF
TRBV29-1 | . | 12 | SVPTPSSYNEQF
TRBV29-1 | . | 7 | SVDVEAF
TRBV28 | TRBD2 | 14 | ASRAGLAENSYEQY
TRBV30 | . | 12 | AWSVHLGPYEQY
TRBV19 | . | 11 | ASRRDSQETQY
TRBV19 | . | 11 | ATLRERTGELF
TRBV12-3/TRBV12-4 | TRBD1 | 14 | ASSLRGGGQGYEQY
TRBV20-1 | TRBD1 | 14 | SARPTGQGTNTEAF
TRBV4-1 | . | 11 | ASSQASTDTQY
TRBV11-3 | . | 11 | ASSPSPQETQY
TRBV3-1 | . | 10 | ASSQKLSEQF
TRBV28 | . | 15 | ASSLEWLGGSTDTQY
TRBV12-3/TRBV12-4 | . | 13 | ASRTPAGRDLKQY